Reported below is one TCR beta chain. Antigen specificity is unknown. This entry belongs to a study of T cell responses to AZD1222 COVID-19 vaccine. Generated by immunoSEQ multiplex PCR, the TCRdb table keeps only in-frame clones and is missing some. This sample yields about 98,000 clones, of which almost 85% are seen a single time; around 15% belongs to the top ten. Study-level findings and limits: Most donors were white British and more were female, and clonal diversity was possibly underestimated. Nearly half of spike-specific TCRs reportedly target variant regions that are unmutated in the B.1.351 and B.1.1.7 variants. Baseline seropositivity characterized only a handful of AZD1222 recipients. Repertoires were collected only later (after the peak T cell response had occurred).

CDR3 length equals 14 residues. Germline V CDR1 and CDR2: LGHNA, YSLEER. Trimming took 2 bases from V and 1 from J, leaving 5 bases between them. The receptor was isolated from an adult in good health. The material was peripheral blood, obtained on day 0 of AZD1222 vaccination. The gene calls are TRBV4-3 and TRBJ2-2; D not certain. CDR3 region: CASSQTGNTGELFF. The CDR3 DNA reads TGCGCCAGCAGCCAAACCGGGAACACCGGGGAGCTGTTTTTT.